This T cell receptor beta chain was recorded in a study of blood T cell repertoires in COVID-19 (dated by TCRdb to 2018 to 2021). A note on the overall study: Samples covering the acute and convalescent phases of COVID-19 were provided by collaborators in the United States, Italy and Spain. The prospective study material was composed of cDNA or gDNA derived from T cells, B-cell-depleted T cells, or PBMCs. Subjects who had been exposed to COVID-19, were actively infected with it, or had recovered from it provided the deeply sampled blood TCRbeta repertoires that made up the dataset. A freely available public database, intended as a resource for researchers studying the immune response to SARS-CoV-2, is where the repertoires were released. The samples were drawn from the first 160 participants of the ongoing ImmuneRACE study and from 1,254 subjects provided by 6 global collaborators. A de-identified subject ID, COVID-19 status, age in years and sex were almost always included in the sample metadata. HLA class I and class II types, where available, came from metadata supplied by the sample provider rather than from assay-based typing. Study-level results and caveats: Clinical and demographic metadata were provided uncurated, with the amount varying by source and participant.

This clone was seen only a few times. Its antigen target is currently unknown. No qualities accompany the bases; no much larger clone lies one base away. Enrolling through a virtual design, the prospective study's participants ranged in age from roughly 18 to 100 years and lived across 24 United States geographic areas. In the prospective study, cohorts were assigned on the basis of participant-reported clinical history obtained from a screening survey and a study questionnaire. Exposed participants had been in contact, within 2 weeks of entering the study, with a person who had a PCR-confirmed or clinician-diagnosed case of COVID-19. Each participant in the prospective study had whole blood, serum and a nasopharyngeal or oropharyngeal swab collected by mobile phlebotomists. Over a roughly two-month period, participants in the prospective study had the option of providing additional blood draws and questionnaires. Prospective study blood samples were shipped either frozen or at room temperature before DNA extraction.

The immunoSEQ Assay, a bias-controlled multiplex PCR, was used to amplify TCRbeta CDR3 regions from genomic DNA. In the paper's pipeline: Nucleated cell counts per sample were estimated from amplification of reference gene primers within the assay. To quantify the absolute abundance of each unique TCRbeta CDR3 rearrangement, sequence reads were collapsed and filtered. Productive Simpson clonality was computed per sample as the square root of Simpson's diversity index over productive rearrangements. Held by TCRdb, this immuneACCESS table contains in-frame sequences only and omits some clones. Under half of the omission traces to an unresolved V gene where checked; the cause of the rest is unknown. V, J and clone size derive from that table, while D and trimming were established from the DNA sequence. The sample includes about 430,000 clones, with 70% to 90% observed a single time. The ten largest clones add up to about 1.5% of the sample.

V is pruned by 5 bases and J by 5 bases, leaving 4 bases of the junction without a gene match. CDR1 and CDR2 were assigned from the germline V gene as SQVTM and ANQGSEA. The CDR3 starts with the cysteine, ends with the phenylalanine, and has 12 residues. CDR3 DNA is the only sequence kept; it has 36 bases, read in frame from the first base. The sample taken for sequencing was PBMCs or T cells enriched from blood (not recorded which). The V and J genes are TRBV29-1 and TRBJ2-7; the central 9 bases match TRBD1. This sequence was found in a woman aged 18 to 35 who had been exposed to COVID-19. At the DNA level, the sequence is TGCAGCGTTAAAACAGGGGGCCACGAGCAGTACTTC. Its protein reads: CSVKTGGHEQYF.